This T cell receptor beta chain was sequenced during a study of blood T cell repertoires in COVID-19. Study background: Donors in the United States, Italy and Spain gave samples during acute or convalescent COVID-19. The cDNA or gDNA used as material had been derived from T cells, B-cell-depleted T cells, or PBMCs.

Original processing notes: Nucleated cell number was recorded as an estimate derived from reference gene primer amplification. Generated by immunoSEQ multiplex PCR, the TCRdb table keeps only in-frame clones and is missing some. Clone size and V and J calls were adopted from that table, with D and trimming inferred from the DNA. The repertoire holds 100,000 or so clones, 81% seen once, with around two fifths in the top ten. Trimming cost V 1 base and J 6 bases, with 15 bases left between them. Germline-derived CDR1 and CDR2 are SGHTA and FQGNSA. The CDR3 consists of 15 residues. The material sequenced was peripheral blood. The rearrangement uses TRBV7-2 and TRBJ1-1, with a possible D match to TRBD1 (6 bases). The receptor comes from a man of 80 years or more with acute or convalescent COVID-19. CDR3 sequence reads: CASSLVYFEGAEAFF. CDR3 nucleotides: TGTGCCAGCAGCTTAGTATATTTCGAGGGGGCTGAAGCTTTCTTT.